This entry describes one T cell receptor (beta chain). The antigen is unknown. Repertoires were generated with immunoSEQ multiplex PCR, while TCRdb's copy carries only in-frame clones and drops some. The sample includes about 2.1 million clones, about 93% of them seen just once. Terminally differentiated effector memory CD45RA+ cells were excluded by CCR7 positive selection of CD45RO-negative cells. These data are taken from a study of shared clonotypes between healthy human individuals. Regarding the study as a whole: Shared across several donors were roughly 4.8% of the naive CD4 clonotypes.

This sequence was found in a young man in good health. Some clones in this sample may be carry-over from other donors' samples. The sample comprised naive CD8+ T cells from PBMCs.

CDR3 DNA sequence: TGCAGCGTTCTACACAACTATGGCTACACCTTC. Amino acid sequence: CSVLHNYGYTF. The rearrangement uses TRBV29-1 and TRBJ1-2, with D unresolved. Germline values: CDR1 SQVTM, CDR2 ANQGSEA. Trimming left V 5 bases short and J 2 bases short, with 6 bases between. The CDR3 spans 11 residues.